The source of this T cell receptor beta chain is a study of T cell changes during pregnancy in multiple sclerosis. The data were produced by immunoSEQ multiplex PCR, yet TCRdb's version contains in-frame clones alone and is incomplete. The sample contains roughly 70,000 clones, about nine tenths of which appear only once. Germline CDR1 MDHEN, CDR2 SYDVKM. Losses at the gene ends were 5 bases for V and 1 base for J; bases not matched to a gene: 10. The CDR3 runs to 16 residues. V and J are TRBV28 and TRBJ1-1, with 7 bases lining up with TRBD1. The source is a female donor with multiple sclerosis, enrolled in a pregnancy study. This material consisted of peripheral blood, taken in the first trimester of pregnancy. CDR3 residues: CASSQAGGGGNTEAFF. The CDR3 nucleotides are TGTGCCAGCAGTCAGGCAGGGGGAGGTGGGAACACTGAAGCTTTCTTT.